Below, 22 T cell receptor beta chains from the same sample are listed, as sequenced in a study of CD8 T cells in ankylosing spondylitis. TCRdb re-derived calls from the 5' RACE reads in MiXCR, one entry per CDR3 protein. The data contain about 160,000 distinct CDR3 sequences, approximately 20% of them singletons. The sample comprised blood, either unsorted or a sorted T cell fraction (not recorded which). The receptors shown here come from a male donor with ankylosing spondylitis or in good health (not recorded which).

In its sample, this clonotype was seen once. The gene calls are TRBV4-1 and TRBJ1-1, with D possibly being TRBD1 (6 bases). Trimming removed 1 base at V and 1 base at J, with 16 bases between. The CDR3 sequence is 17 residues long. Germline V gene data show CDR1 as MGHRA and CDR2 as YSYEKL. The CDR3 here is CASSQGEGRGWNTEAFF. CDR3 sequence (DNA): TGCGCCAGCAGCCAAGGCGAGGGCAGGGGCTGGAACACTGAAGCTTTCTTT.

Many counts were recorded for this clonotype. This chain connects TRBV5-1 to TRBJ2-7, with 10 nucleotides matching TRBD2. Germline V gives CDR1 SGHRS, CDR2 YFSETQ. V trimming: 4 bases; J trimming: 4 bases; junction bases outside the gene matches: 8. CDR3 size: 15 residues. The CDR3 protein is CASSPLASGSYEQYF. DNA of the CDR3: TGCGCCAGCAGCCCCTTGGCTAGCGGGAGTTACGAGCAGTACTTC.

This clonotype was detected once. V usage is TRBV7-9 and J usage is TRBJ2-1, with 8 bases matching TRBD2. Trimming took 7 bases from V and 8 from J; bases not matched to a gene: 10. This CDR3 region has 14 residues. Germline CDR1 reads SEHNR; CDR2 reads FQNEAQ (reference sequence). The CDR3: CASNYAGGIDEQFF. CDR3 DNA: TGTGCCAGCAACTATGCGGGGGGAATCGATGAGCAGTTCTTC.

This clonotype was counted only a few times. The chain links TRBV20-1 to TRBJ1-1, with 7 positions matching TRBD1. This CDR3 contains 15 residues. V trimming: 0 bases; J trimming: 1 base; junction bases outside the gene matches: 5. Germline-derived CDR1 and CDR2 are DFQATT and SNEGSKA (reference sequence). CDR3 nucleotide sequence: TGCAGTGCTAGAGATCCGGCAGGGGGGAACACTGAAGCTTTCTTT. It codes for CSARDPAGGNTEAFF.

This rearrangement joins TRBV20-1 to TRBJ1-5, with D unclear. The length of the CDR3 is 13 residues. The germline CDR1 and CDR2 sequences are DFQATT and SNEGSKA (reference sequence). The V gene lost 4 bases and the J gene lost 0 bases, with 7 bases spanning the gap. The CDR3 DNA reads TGCAGTGCTAAGACATATAGCAATCAGCCCCAGCATTTT. The encoded protein is CSAKTYSNQPQHF.

The J gene is TRBJ2-2, the V gene TRBV5-1; 8 bases are a match to TRBD1. This CDR3 spans 15 amino acids. V shed 5 bases and J 5 bases; nucleotides not matched to a gene: 8. CDR1 and CDR2 (germline): SGHRS, YFSETQ. The CDR3 is CASRPGGLGTGELFF. CDR3 sequence (DNA): TGCGCCAGCAGACCAGGGGGCCTGGGGACCGGGGAGCTGTTTTTT.

As to this clonotype: The junction does not match germline at one end; this may be a read error. The rearrangement links TRBV7-2 to TRBJ2-1; no definite D call. CDR1 is SGHTA, CDR2 FQGNSA, per germline. The CDR3 spans 12 residues. CDR3 DNA sequence: TGTGCCAGCAGCCCAATCAGCGATGAGCAGCTCTTC. Amino acid sequence: CASSPISDEQLF.

This clonotype was seen at least ten times. V is TRBV18 and J is TRBJ2-2; no definite D call. Trimming removed 3 bases at V and 5 bases at J, with 7 bases between. The CDR3 consists of 13 residues. Germline V gene lookup returns CDR1 KGHSH and CDR2 LQKENI. DNA for the CDR3: TGTGCCAGCTCACCCGAGAGGACCGGGGAGCTGTTTTTT. It codes for CASSPERTGELFF.

This clonotype has more than one count but fewer than ten. The chain links TRBV10-1 to TRBJ2-3; D uncertain. The CDR3 spans 12 residues. Per germline, CDR1 WNHNN and CDR2 SYGVQD (reference sequence). The ends were cut back, 4 bases at V and 4 bases at J, with 6 bases in the middle. This CDR3 is CASSAQSDTQYF. The CDR3 DNA reads TGCGCCAGCAGTGCACAGTCAGATACGCAGTATTTT.

The sample holds a few counts of this clonotype. CDR3 residues: CSVQDSSYEQYF. CDR3 in DNA: TGCAGCGTCCAGGATAGCTCCTACGAGCAGTACTTC. The chain joins TRBV29-1 to TRBJ2-7; D call uncertain. Germline-derived CDR1 and CDR2 are SQVTM and ANQGSEA. The CDR3 is 12 residues long. V shed 6 bases and J shed 0 bases, with 9 bases lying between them.

This clonotype was counted many times. V is TRBV21-1 and J is TRBJ2-2; TRBD2, the table's D call, was not compared with the DNA. TRBV21-1 counts as a pseudogene. The CDR3 is made up of 15 amino acids. CDR3 sequence reads: CASSNSSGTPGELFF. The CDR3 DNA sequence: TGTGCCAGCAGCAATTCTAGCGGGACGCCCGGGGAGCTGTTTTTT.

Many counts were recorded for this clonotype. This rearrangement joins TRBV21-1 to TRBJ2-5; the table calls TRBD2, which could not be checked here. TRBV21-1 is deemed a pseudogene. The CDR3 totals 16 residues. DNA of the CDR3: TGTGCCAGCAGAGAAATAGCGGGAGACCACCAAGAGACCCAGTACTTC. The encoded protein is CASREIAGDHQETQYF.

The chain joins TRBV29-1 to TRBJ2-2; TRBD1 might be the D (6 bases). This CDR3 has 16 residues. V lost 7 bases and J lost 0, with 18 bases in between. Germline-derived CDR1 and CDR2 are SQVTM and ANQGSEA. CDR3 bases: TGCAGCGAGGCCTCTTGTGGGGGCCCGAACACCGGGGAGCTGTTTTTT. Translated, it gives CSEASCGGPNTGELFF.

The rearrangement uses TRBV3-1 and TRBJ1-2; 8 bases agree with TRBD1. The junction had 5 bases not matched to a gene; V was cut back by 4 bases and J by 4 bases. This CDR3 comprises 14 residues. Germline assignment: CDR1 LGHDT and CDR2 YNNKEL (reference sequence). CDR3 in amino acids: CASSLTGEGYGYTF. The CDR3, as DNA: TGTGCCAGCAGCCTGACAGGGGAGGGCTATGGCTACACCTTC.

The sample holds many counts of this clonotype. The chain links TRBV20-1 to TRBJ2-2; 14 bases align to TRBD2. From germline, CDR1 is DFQATT and CDR2 SNEGSKA (reference sequence). The CDR3 has 17 residues. The CDR3 here is CCARGTSGSANTGELFF. The DNA of the CDR3 is TGCTGCGCTAGAGGGACTAGCGGGAGCGCGAACACCGGGGAGCTGTTTTTT.

The V gene is TRBV28, the J gene TRBJ2-1; D ambiguous. V lost 7 bases and J lost 6, with 10 bases in between. In germline, CDR1 is MDHEN, CDR2 SYDVKM. The CDR3 runs to 12 residues. This chain's CDR3 is CASTVTPNEQFF. The DNA of the CDR3 is TGTGCCAGCACCGTAACCCCCAATGAGCAGTTCTTC.

There are many counts of this clonotype. The rearrangement joins TRBV29-1 to TRBJ2-7; TRBD1 matches 7 bases. Per the germline V gene, CDR1 is SQVTM and CDR2 is ANQGSEA. This CDR3 contains 13 residues. The J segment lost 6 bases and the V segment lost 4 bases, leaving 9 bases of the junction unmatched. CDR3 in amino acids: CSVVETGYREQYF. In nucleotides, the CDR3 is TGCAGCGTTGTAGAGACAGGGTACCGCGAGCAGTACTTC.

The table lists this clonotype with many counts. The chain is built from TRBV4-1 and TRBJ1-1; 8 positions agree with TRBD1. The CDR3 loop spans 16 amino acids. Germline assignment: CDR1 MGHRA and CDR2 YSYEKL. V dropped 5 bases and J dropped 5; count of bases not matched to a gene: 13. CDR3 DNA: TGCGCCAGCAGCAAAAGCTTCGGACAGGGTCCGACTGAAGCTTTCTTT. Protein sequence: CASSKSFGQGPTEAFF.

The rearrangement joins TRBV2 to TRBJ2-5; no definite D call. The CDR3 contains 13 residues. CDR1 is SNHLY and CDR2 is FYNNEI in the germline V gene. The V gene lost 3 bases and the J gene lost 6 bases, with 11 bases spanning the gap. CDR3 DNA: TGTGCCAGCAGTGACGAGGTTGCGAAGACCCAGTACTTC. Translation: CASSDEVAKTQYF.

This clonotype has ten or more counts. The chain couples TRBV18 to TRBJ2-3; TRBD1 might be the D (6 bases). Trimming took 6 bases from V and 3 from J, leaving 16 bases between them. The CDR3 is made up of 15 amino acids. Germline assignment: CDR1 KGHSH and CDR2 LQKENI. CDR3 bases: TGTGCCAGCTCCCCAGCGACAGGCAGGACAGATACGCAGTATTTT. It translates to CASSPATGRTDTQYF.

V usage is TRBV11-2 and J usage is TRBJ2-2; 7 positions agree with TRBD2. Germline V CDR1 and CDR2: SGHAT, FQNNGV. The CDR3 runs to 18 residues. With V trimmed by 5 bases and J by 5 bases, 17 bases remained unmatched. The CDR3 is CASSQKSLWGGRTGELFF. CDR3 sequence (DNA): TGTGCCAGCAGCCAGAAGTCGTTGTGGGGGGGAAGAACCGGGGAGCTGTTTTTT.

This clonotype was seen many times. The chain recombines TRBV5-1 with TRBJ1-1; 7 nucleotides line up with TRBD1. Germline loops: CDR1 SGHRS, CDR2 YFSETQ. V lost 3 bases to trimming and J lost 0 bases; unmatched junction nucleotides: 5. The CDR3 loop spans 15 amino acids. CDR3 nucleotides: TGCGCCAGCAGCTCCGGGGGACAGCTGAACACTGAAGCTTTCTTT. Amino acids: CASSSGGQLNTEAFF.